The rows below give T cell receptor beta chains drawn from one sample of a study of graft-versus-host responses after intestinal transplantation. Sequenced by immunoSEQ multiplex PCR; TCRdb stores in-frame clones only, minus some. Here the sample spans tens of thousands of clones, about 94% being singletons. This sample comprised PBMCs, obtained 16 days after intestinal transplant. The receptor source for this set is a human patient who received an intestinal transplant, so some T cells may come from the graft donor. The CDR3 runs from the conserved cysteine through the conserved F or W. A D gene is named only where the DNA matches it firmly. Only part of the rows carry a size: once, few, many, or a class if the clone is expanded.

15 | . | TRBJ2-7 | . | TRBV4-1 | CASSQGRGGNYEQYF | TGCGCCAGCAGCCAAGGCCGCGGAGGGAACTACGAGCAGTACTTC
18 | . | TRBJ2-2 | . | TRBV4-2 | CASSQEVAPGHVTGELFF | TGTGCCAGCAGCCAAGAAGTGGCCCCGGGGCATGTCACCGGGGAGCTGTTTTTT
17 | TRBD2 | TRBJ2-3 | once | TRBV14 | CASSQPYGSGSTDTQYF | TGTGCCAGCAGCCAACCCTACGGTAGCGGGAGCACAGATACGCAGTATTTT
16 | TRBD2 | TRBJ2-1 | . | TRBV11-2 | CASSPRSTSGSDEQFF | TGTGCCAGCAGCCCCCGATCGACTAGCGGGAGCGATGAGCAGTTCTTC
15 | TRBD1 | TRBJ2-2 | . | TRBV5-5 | CASSSGQGFTGELFF | TGTGCCAGCAGCTCTGGACAGGGGTTCACCGGGGAGCTGTTTTTT
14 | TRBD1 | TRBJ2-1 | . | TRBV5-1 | CASSLGDRGDEQFF | TGCGCCAGCAGCTTGGGGGACAGGGGCGATGAGCAGTTCTTC
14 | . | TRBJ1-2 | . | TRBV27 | CASSLRGHIYGYTF | TGTGCCAGCAGTTTAAGGGGACACATCTATGGCTACACCTTC
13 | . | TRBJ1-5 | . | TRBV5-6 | CASSLGGPGPQHF | TGTGCCAGCAGCTTGGGGGGGCCGGGGCCCCAGCATTTT
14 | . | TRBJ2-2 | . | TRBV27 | CASSLSSFTGELFF | TGTGCCAGCAGTTTATCGTCCTTCACCGGGGAGCTGTTTTTT
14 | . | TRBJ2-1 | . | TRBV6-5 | CASSYSGLHNEQFF | TGTGCCAGCAGTTACTCAGGGCTCCACAATGAGCAGTTCTTC
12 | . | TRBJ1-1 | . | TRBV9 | CASSRGGTEAFF | TGTGCCAGCAGCCGCGGGGGCACTGAAGCTTTCTTT
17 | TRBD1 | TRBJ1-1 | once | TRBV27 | CASSSRGQGDVNTEAFF | TGTGCCAGCAGTTCTCGAGGACAGGGGGACGTGAACACTGAAGCTTTCTTT
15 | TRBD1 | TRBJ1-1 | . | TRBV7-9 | CASSSGTGLNTEAFF | TGTGCCAGCAGCTCCGGGACAGGACTGAACACTGAAGCTTTCTTT
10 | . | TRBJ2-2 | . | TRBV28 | CASSSGELFF | TGTGCCAGCAGTAGCGGGGAGCTGTTTTTT
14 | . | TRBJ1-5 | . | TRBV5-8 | CASSLPGYNQPQHF | TGTGCCAGCAGCTTGCCGGGTTACAATCAGCCCCAGCATTTT